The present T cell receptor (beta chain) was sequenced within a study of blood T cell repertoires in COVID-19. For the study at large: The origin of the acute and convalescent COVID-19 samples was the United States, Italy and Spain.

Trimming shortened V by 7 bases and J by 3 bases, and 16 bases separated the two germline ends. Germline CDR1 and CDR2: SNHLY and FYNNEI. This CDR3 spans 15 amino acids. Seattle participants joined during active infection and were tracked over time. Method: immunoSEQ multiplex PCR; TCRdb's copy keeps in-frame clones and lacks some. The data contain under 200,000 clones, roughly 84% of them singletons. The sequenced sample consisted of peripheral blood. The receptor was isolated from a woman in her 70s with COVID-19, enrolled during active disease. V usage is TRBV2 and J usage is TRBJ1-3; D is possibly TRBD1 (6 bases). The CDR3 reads CASNGRTGFGNTIYF. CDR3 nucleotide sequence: TGTGCCAGCAATGGGAGAACAGGGTTTGGAAACACCATATATTTT.